The sample holds a few counts of the clone carrying this T cell receptor (beta chain). The antigen is not known. This table comes from immunoSEQ multiplex PCR, and its TCRdb copy is limited to in-frame clones, with some not included. This repertoire shows approximately 150,000 clones, roughly 90% found once; its top ten account for 1.5% to 2%. This record belongs to a study of T cell responses to AZD1222 COVID-19 vaccine. General observations from the study: There were mostly white British donors and more females than males, and clonal diversity was possibly underestimated. Seropositive at baseline were only 5 to 7 AZD1222 recipients.

Germline V gene lookup returns CDR1 SGHNT and CDR2 YYREEE (reference sequence). With 5 bases removed from V and 1 base from J, the gap between germline ends came to 10 bases. The CDR3 runs to 13 residues. The chain is built from TRBV5-4 and TRBJ2-7; possibly TRBD2 for D (5 bases). The material sequenced was peripheral blood, taken 28 days after the second AZD1222 dose. This sequence originates from an adult who received the AZD1222 COVID-19 vaccine. The CDR3 DNA reads as TGTGCCAGCAGTCTGACTACATCCTACGAGCAGTACTTC. It yields the protein CASSLTTSYEQYF.